Below, 7 T cell receptor beta chains from the same sample are listed, as sequenced in a study of post-analysis software for immune sequencing data. Study-level points and caveats: Patients used roughly five TRBV segments, including TRBV5-6, TRBV5-1 and TRBV20-1, more often than controls.

Each TCR beta cDNA library carried unique molecular identifiers. TCRdb ran MiXCR on the PCR reads and lists one entry per CDR3 protein. The table records hundreds of thousands of distinct CDR3 sequences, around 64% of them present only once. The antigens for these receptors are not known. Sample: blood. Source of these receptors: a girl aged 2 to 9 with multiple sclerosis.

This chain joins TRBV7-9 and TRBJ1-1; D call uncertain. Germline CDR1 SEHNR, CDR2 FQNEAQ (reference sequence). The V end was cut by 1 base, the J end by 4 bases, with 10 bases between. The CDR3 totals 14 residues. DNA of the CDR3: TGTGCCAGCAGCTTAGAAAGGGTTATCACTGAAGCTTTCTTT. Translated, it gives CASSLERVITEAFF.

This clonotype was picked up one time. A junction end diverges from the germline sequence, so it may reflect a read error. This rearrangement joins TRBV4-3 to TRBJ2-6; D is unclear. The CDR3 runs 18 residues. CDR1 and CDR2 from the germline V gene are LGHNA and YSLEER. This chain's CDR3 is CASSLSFSFGLGDNVLTF. CDR3 sequence (DNA): TGCGCCAGTAGCCTCTCGTTCAGTTTTGGGCTTGGGGACAACGTCCTGACTTTC.

The V call is TRBV29-1, the J call TRBJ2-3; 11 bases fit TRBD1. Germline trimming cut 7 bases from V and 3 bases from J; bases unmatched to any gene: 15. CDR1 SQVTM and CDR2 ANQGSEA come from the germline V gene. This CDR3 contains 17 residues. The CDR3 region is CSASTHRDRGWTDTQYF. CDR3 nucleotide sequence: TGCAGCGCCAGTACTCACCGGGACAGGGGGTGGACAGATACGCAGTATTTT.

V usage is TRBV5-1 and J usage is TRBJ2-5, with 8 nucleotides matching TRBD1. The CDR3 contains 14 residues. Germline V CDR1 and CDR2: SGHRS, YFSETQ. The trim removed 5 bases at V and 11 bases at J, leaving 14 bases unmatched. The CDR3 region is CASSLIQGAREQYF. CDR3 bases: TGCGCCAGCAGTTTGATTCAGGGGGCGAGGGAGCAGTACTTC.

J is TRBJ2-3 and V is TRBV5-1; 10 bases match TRBD2. The trim removed 5 bases at V and 2 bases at J, leaving 2 bases unmatched. Germline assignment: CDR1 SGHRS and CDR2 YFSETQ. CDR3 length: 14 residues. CDR3 region: CASRAGGFTDTQYF. As DNA, the CDR3 is TGCGCCAGCAGAGCGGGGGGGTTCACAGATACGCAGTATTTT.

The V call is TRBV12-3 or TRBV12-4, the J call TRBJ2-1, with 10 bases matching TRBD2. The V gene end was trimmed by 5 bases and the J gene end by 0 bases; junction bases not matched to a gene: 7. CDR3 length: 17 residues. CDR3 nucleotide sequence: TGTGCCAGCAGTGGTCGGACTAGCGGTACCTCCTACAATGAGCAGTTCTTC. Translating it yields CASSGRTSGTSYNEQFF.

This clonotype has only a few counts. The V gene is TRBV28, the J gene TRBJ1-1; D is possibly TRBD1 (5 bases). Between the trimmed V and J ends, which lost 3 bases and 3 bases, there was a span of 11 bases. This CDR3 comprises 14 residues. Per the germline V gene, CDR1 is MDHEN and CDR2 is SYDVKM. The CDR3 DNA sequence: TGTGCCAGCAGTTTCCGGGGCGAGGACACTGAAGCTTTCTTT. Translation gives CASSFRGEDTEAFF.